The rows below give T cell receptor beta chains drawn from one sample of a study of blood T cell repertoires in COVID-19. Method: immunoSEQ multiplex PCR; TCRdb's copy keeps in-frame clones and lacks some. The table records 55,000 to 60,000 clones, 65% to 85% of them present only once. The sequenced material came from peripheral blood. These receptors were taken from a man aged 70 or older with active COVID-19. The CDR3 runs from the conserved cysteine through the conserved F or W. Each record gives: D gene, J gene, V gene, clone size, CDR3 DNA, CDR3 protein. The D gene is left open where the match is weak. Clone size is stated in some rows and not others, as once, few, many or a class when expanded.

>TRBD1|TRBJ1-2|TRBV6-6|-
TGTGCCAGCAGCTACTCGGGGTCGCTTATGTCGGGACAGGCCTATGGCTACACCTTC
CASSYSGSLMSGQAYGYTF
>-|TRBJ1-4|TRBV2|-
TGTGCCAGCTCCAGGTCCGATAATGAAAAACTGTTTTTT
CASSRSDNEKLFF
>TRBD1|TRBJ2-5|TRBV11-2|-
TGTGCCAGCAGCTCCCCCTCGACAGGGGAAGAGACCCAGTACTTC
CASSSPSTGEETQYF
>TRBD1|TRBJ2-3|TRBV19|-
TGTGCCAGTAGTAGGGACAGGGGCGCAGATACGCAGTATTTT
CASSRDRGADTQYF
>-|TRBJ2-7|TRBV4-2|few
TGTGCCAGCAGCCTGGAAGGGACAACTGTTTACGAGCAGTACTTC
CASSLEGTTVYEQYF
>-|TRBJ1-4|TRBV30|-
TGTGCCTGGAGTCGAGATTCTGGGATCGGGGAACTGTTTTTT
CAWSRDSGIGELFF
>-|TRBJ1-2|TRBV6-2/TRBV6-3|-
TGTGCCAGCAGTTACGGACTTGGCTACACCTTC
CASSYGLGYTF
>-|TRBJ2-7|TRBV12-3/TRBV12-4|-
TGTGCCAGCAGTATTAGAGCCTACGAGCAGTACTTC
CASSIRAYEQYF
>-|TRBJ1-1|TRBV19|-
TGTGCCAGTAGTCAACCGGGACATCCGAACACTGAAGCTTTCTTT
CASSQPGHPNTEAFF
>-|TRBJ2-2|TRBV5-1|few
TGCGCCAGCAGCGAAACGCTAAGCGGGGAGCTGTTTTTT
CASSETLSGELFF
>-|TRBJ1-2|TRBV27|few
TGTGCCAGCAGTCCCAAACATCGACAGGCCTCTAACTATGGCTACACCTTC
CASSPKHRQASNYGYTF
>-|TRBJ2-1|TRBV11-2|once
TGTGCCAGCAGCTTAGATATTCTGCGTGAGCAGTTCTTC
CASSLDILREQFF
>TRBD1|TRBJ1-5|TRBV30|-
TGTGCCTGGAGCCGGACAGGAAATCAGCCCCAGCATTTT
CAWSRTGNQPQHF
>TRBD1|TRBJ1-2|TRBV6-5|-
TGTGCCAGCAGTTCGACGACAGGGCCCCTAAACTATGGCTACACCTTC
CASSSTTGPLNYGYTF
>-|TRBJ2-2|TRBV3-1/TRBV3-2|-
TGTGCCAGCAGAGGGGGGGGCGGGGAGCTGTTTTTT
CASRGGGGELFF
>TRBD1|TRBJ2-7|TRBV27|-
TGTGCCAGCAGGGGACAGGGGGCGTACGAGCAGTACTTC
CASRGQGAYEQYF
>TRBD2|TRBJ2-1|TRBV2|-
TGTGCCAGCAAACTGACTAGCGGAGACAATGAGCAGTTCTTC
CASKLTSGDNEQFF
>-|TRBJ2-5|TRBV5-6|-
TGTGCCAGCAGCTTTCGGGAGACCCAGTACTTC
CASSFRETQYF
>TRBD1|TRBJ1-1|TRBV29-1|many
TGCAGCGTGCAGGGGGCTCCGGTTACTGAAGCTTTCTTT
CSVQGAPVTEAFF
>TRBD1|TRBJ2-7|TRBV12-3/TRBV12-4|-
TGTGCCAGCAAGGGACAGAACTCCTACGAGCAGTACTTC
CASKGQNSYEQYF
>TRBD2|TRBJ2-7|TRBV30|-
TGTGCCTGGAGAGCGGCCCCCACGGCGGGAGGCTCCTACGAGCAGTACTTC
CAWRAAPTAGGSYEQYF
>-|TRBJ2-1|TRBV29-1|-
TGCAGCGTTGGGGGGGTCTACAATGAGCAGTTCTTC
CSVGGVYNEQFF
>TRBD2|TRBJ2-7|TRBV25-1|once
TGTGCCAGCAGTGAATATGAGACTAGCGCCGAGCAGTACTTC
CASSEYETSAEQYF
>TRBD1|TRBJ2-6|TRBV11-2|-
TGTGCCAGCAGCTGGGGACAGGGCTTAACTGGGGCCAACGTCCTGACTTTC
CASSWGQGLTGANVLTF
>-|TRBJ2-2|TRBV29-1|-
TGCAGCGTTGTGCAGGGAGGGAACACCGGGGAGCTGTTTTTT
CSVVQGGNTGELFF
>TRBD1|TRBJ1-3|TRBV3-1/TRBV3-2|once
TGTGCCAGCAGCCTCCAGACAGGGCTAAACACCATATATTTT
CASSLQTGLNTIYF
>-|TRBJ1-6|TRBV9|-
TGTGCCAGCAGCGCGATCGGACAGCCTAATTCACCCCTCCACTTT
CASSAIGQPNSPLHF
>-|TRBJ2-3|TRBV7-2|-
TGTGCCAGCAGCTTACTAGATACGCAGTATTTT
CASSLLDTQYF
>-|TRBJ1-5|TRBV7-2|-
TGTGCCAGCAGCTCCACCGACAATTATAGCAATCAGCCCCAGCATTTT
CASSSTDNYSNQPQHF
>TRBD2|TRBJ2-5|TRBV29-1|-
TGCAGCGCGAGACTAGCGGGAGAGACCCAGTACTTC
CSARLAGETQYF
>-|TRBJ2-1|TRBV5-1|-
TGCGCCAGCAGCTCCGGACGGGGGTTGGATGAGCAGTTCTTC
CASSSGRGLDEQFF
>-|TRBJ2-7|TRBV2|-
TGTGCCGTCGGTGGGCAGGGAGGAGGTTACGAGCAGTACTTC
CAVGGQGGGYEQYF
>-|TRBJ1-2|TRBV5-1|-
TGCGCCAGCAGCTTGGACTTTAAGACATACTATGGCTACACCTTC
CASSLDFKTYYGYTF
>-|TRBJ1-2|TRBV9|-
TGTGCCAGCAGCGTAACAGGGACCAATTGGGGTGGCTACACCTTC
CASSVTGTNWGGYTF
>TRBD2|TRBJ2-1|TRBV5-6|-
TGTGCCAGCAGACGGCGGGAGGGGGATGAGCAGTTCTTC
CASRRREGDEQFF
>-|TRBJ1-5|TRBV4-1|-
TGCGCCAGCAGCCAAGACTCCGACAGCACCAATCAGCCCCAGCATTTT
CASSQDSDSTNQPQHF
>-|TRBJ1-1|TRBV30|-
TGTGCCTGGAGTGTACTCCCCACTATGAACACTGAAGCTTTCTTT
CAWSVLPTMNTEAFF
>-|TRBJ2-1|TRBV2|-
TGTGCCAGCAGTCTAGCCGAACTCAAGTTCTTC
CASSLAELKFF
>TRBD2|TRBJ2-1|TRBV7-9|-
TGTGCCAGCAGCTTACCCCTCAGACTAGCGGGCCGGAGGGATGAGCAGTTCTTC
CASSLPLRLAGRRDEQFF
>-|TRBJ2-3|TRBV6-5|-
TGTGCCAGCAGTTCTACAGGTCTCGACACAGATACGCAGTATTTT
CASSSTGLDTDTQYF
>-|TRBJ1-1|TRBV6-1|-
TGTGCCAGCAGTGAAATAAGACTACGCAAGCTGAACACTGAAGCTTTCTTT
CASSEIRLRKLNTEAFF
>-|TRBJ2-3|TRBV3-1/TRBV3-2|-
TGTGCCAGCAGCCCACAGGGAAGGGTTGAGCGGAGCACAGATACGCAGTATTTT
CASSPQGRVERSTDTQYF
>TRBD1|TRBJ1-5|TRBV6-1|-
TGTGCCAGCAGTGAACTGACAGGGGAAGGCAATCAGCCCCAGCATTTT
CASSELTGEGNQPQHF
>TRBD1|TRBJ1-5|TRBV28|-
TGTGCCAGCAGTTTAGTGGGACAGGGGGGACAGCCCCAGCATTTT
CASSLVGQGGQPQHF
>-|TRBJ2-5|TRBV6-2/TRBV6-3|once
TGTGCCAGCAGCCAAAGGGGTTCGGAGACCCAGTACTTC
CASSQRGSETQYF
>TRBD2|TRBJ2-1|TRBV5-1|-
TGCGCCAGCAGCTTGAGGGGCGGGGAGGGGTACAGTGAGCAGTTCTTC
CASSLRGGEGYSEQFF
>TRBD1|TRBJ2-1|TRBV6-2/TRBV6-3|-
TGTGCCAGCAGTCCCGGTCGACAGGGAAGTGAGCAGTTCTTC
CASSPGRQGSEQFF
>TRBD2|TRBJ2-7|TRBV4-1|few
TGCGCCAGCAGCCAAGTCGACTTCATCCCTAGCGGTTCCTACGAGCAGTACTTC
CASSQVDFIPSGSYEQYF
>TRBD1|TRBJ2-1|TRBV27|-
TGTGCCAGCCAAAAAGGGGGCAGCGTCAATGAGCAGTTCTTC
CASQKGGSVNEQFF
>TRBD1|TRBJ2-1|TRBV27|-
TGTGCCAGCAGTTTTACCGGGGACAGGGGCAATGAGCAGTTCTTC
CASSFTGDRGNEQFF
>TRBD1|TRBJ1-2|TRBV5-1|-
TGCGCCAGCAGCTCGGGACAGTCTAACTATGGCTACACCTTC
CASSSGQSNYGYTF
>TRBD2|TRBJ2-1|TRBV7-2|-
TGTGCCAGCAGCCACGGGACTAGTAATAATGAGCAGTTCTTC
CASSHGTSNNEQFF
>TRBD2|TRBJ2-1|TRBV19|few
TGTGCCAGTAGTAACAGCGGGAGGGCCGGTAGTGATGAGCAGTTCTTC
CASSNSGRAGSDEQFF
>-|TRBJ1-5|TRBV24-1|-
TGTGCCACCAGTGGGGAGTTAGATCAGCCCCAGCATTTT
CATSGELDQPQHF